This T cell receptor beta chain was sequenced for a study of CD8+ T cells in alopecia areata. Reverse transcription of extracted RNA yielded cDNA, which provided the sequencing template. Assay used: immunoSEQ multiplex PCR; TCRdb lists only in-frame clones, some missing. The sample has about 150,000 clones, roughly 60% seen once. This CDR3 spans 11 amino acids. Trimming removed 8 bases at V and 6 bases at J, with 11 bases between. Germline-derived CDR1 and CDR2 are SNHLY and FYNNEI. With regard to this clone: Its cognate antigen is unknown.

Study-level results: With patients, TCR sharing proved less clear than in mice, a difference possibly related to HLA. In lesional scalp, particularly from alopecia totalis/universalis, clonality was higher than in normal scalp.

Sequenced: CD4+ T cells sorted from blood. The sequence came from a human donor in good health. J is TRBJ2-7 and V is TRBV2; D is uncertain. The CDR3 protein is CASVGPSEQYF. The DNA for the CDR3 is TGTGCCAGCGTAGGACCTAGCGAGCAGTACTTC.